The 27 T cell receptor beta chains presented below share a single source sample, sequenced in a study of siplizumab effects on memory and regulatory T cells. Clones were read by immunoSEQ multiplex PCR, and TCRdb kept only the in-frame ones, dropping some. The table has about 100,000 clones, about 95% seen once. Sequenced material: non-Treg CD4+ T cells sorted from blood. Every receptor here comes from a human donor in good health.

CDR3 loop: CASSAPGASSGNTEAFF. The DNA of the CDR3 is TGTGCCAGCAGTGCCCCCGGGGCATCGTCAGGGAACACTGAAGCTTTCTTT. The chain is built from TRBV28 and TRBJ1-1, with a weak D call TRBD1 (5 bases). V dropped 5 bases and J dropped 1 base, with 20 bases sitting between them. CDR3 length: 17 residues. Germline loops: CDR1 MDHEN, CDR2 SYDVKM.

The chain recombines TRBV28 with TRBJ2-3; 11 nucleotides line up with TRBD2. V trimming: 5 bases; J trimming: 4 bases; junction bases outside the gene matches: 11. The length of the CDR3 is 17 residues. From germline, CDR1 is MDHEN and CDR2 SYDVKM. In DNA form, the CDR3 reads TGTGCCAGCAGTCGTGGGACTAGCGGTCTTAGGGCAGATACGCAGTATTTT. Translation: CASSRGTSGLRADTQYF.

The CDR3, as DNA: TGTGCCAGCAGCTTGTGGCGGGAGGCGGGAAATACGCAGTATTTT. It encodes CASSLWREAGNTQYF. V gene TRBV5-4 combines with J gene TRBJ2-3; 8 bases are shared with TRBD2. Trimming cost V 1 base and J 7 bases; bases outside gene matches: 8. The CDR3 is 15 residues long. From germline, CDR1 is SGHNT and CDR2 YYREEE (reference sequence).

This chain joins TRBV6-5 and TRBJ1-2; weak D call: TRBD1 (6 bases). There are 15 residues in the CDR3. Germline V gene sequence: CDR1 MNHEY, CDR2 SVGAGI. Deletions cut 5 bases from V and 4 bases from J, with 17 bases between. The CDR3 sequence: CASSRSARGGYGYTF. The CDR3 DNA reads TGTGCCAGCAGTAGGAGTGCCAGGGGAGGCTATGGCTACACCTTC.

V and J are TRBV18 and TRBJ2-5; D is perhaps TRBD2 (6 bases). There are 16 residues in the CDR3. CDR1 and CDR2 (germline): KGHSH, LQKENI. The V end was cut by 3 bases, the J end by 5 bases, with 19 bases between. CDR3 nucleotide sequence: TGTGCCAGCTCACCCAGAGGACCGACTAGGTTTGAGACCCAGTACTTC. The encoded protein is CASSPRGPTRFETQYF.

This chain uses TRBV5-1 with TRBJ1-2, with 8 bases fitting TRBD1. Germline V gene data show CDR1 as SGHRS and CDR2 as YFSETQ. The CDR3 is 15 residues long. V dropped 5 bases and J dropped 4; count of bases not matched to a gene: 10. CDR3 amino acids: CASSLTGGSGYGYTF. As DNA, the CDR3 is TGCGCCAGCAGTTTAACAGGGGGTAGCGGCTATGGCTACACCTTC.

The chain joins TRBV4-1 to TRBJ2-1; D might be TRBD2 (6 bases). The CDR3 extends over 12 amino acids. From germline, CDR1 is MGHRA and CDR2 YSYEKL. V was shortened by 7 bases and J by 4 bases, with 8 bases between the two germline ends. CDR3 amino acids: CASNGGYNEQFF. The CDR3 region has the DNA TGCGCCAGCAACGGGGGTTACAATGAGCAGTTCTTC.

The chain employs TRBV7-9 and TRBJ1-1, with D hard to call. Germline assignment: CDR1 SEHNR and CDR2 FQNEAQ (reference sequence). V shed 5 bases and J shed 7 bases, with 11 bases lying between them. The CDR3 consists of 12 residues. CDR3 loop: CASSLRSIEAFF. DNA of the CDR3: TGTGCCAGCAGCCTACGATCAATTGAAGCTTTCTTT.

As to this clone: The same CDR3 is also encoded by other DNA sequences in this sample. The V call is TRBV28, the J call TRBJ2-7; D is undetermined. From germline, CDR1 is MDHEN and CDR2 SYDVKM. Trimming stripped 4 bases from V and 6 bases from J, with 10 bases between. CDR3 length: 12 residues. In nucleotides, the CDR3 is TGTGCCAGCAGTTCCCCCCCCCGCGAGCAGTACTTC. Translating it yields CASSSPPREQYF.

The CDR3 coding sequence is TGTGCCAGCAGCGTAGCTCAGCTTAGCACAGATACGCAGTATTTT. It codes for CASSVAQLSTDTQYF. The V gene is TRBV9, the J gene TRBJ2-3; D not certain. Trimming took off 0 bases at V and 0 bases at J, with 8 bases between the two ends. CDR1 is SGDLS and CDR2 is YYNGEE in the germline V gene. This CDR3 spans 15 amino acids. Based on the CDR3 plus reference TRBV9 and TRBJ2-3, the full variable domain is DSGVTQTPKHLITATGQRVTLRCSPRSGDLSVYWYQQSLDQGLQFLIQYYNGEERAKGNILERFSAQQFPDLHSELNLSSLELGDSALYFCASSVAQLSTDTQYFGPGTRLTVL.

This chain's CDR3 is CASSLGSGRNEQFF. DNA for the CDR3: TGTGCCAGCAGCTTAGGGTCCGGGAGGAATGAGCAGTTCTTC. The chain employs TRBV7-2 and TRBJ2-1; 7 positions match TRBD2. J was trimmed by 7 bases and V by 1 base; bases with no gene match: 4. From germline, CDR1 is SGHTA and CDR2 FQGNSA. The CDR3 has 14 amino acids.

This chain links TRBV28 with TRBJ1-4, with 9 bases matching TRBD1. Germline values: CDR1 MDHEN, CDR2 SYDVKM. The ends lost 4 bases at V and 8 bases at J; junction bases unmatched: 8. The CDR3 extends over 15 amino acids. The CDR3 DNA follows: TGTGCCAGCAGTTCCCCGGGACAGGGAGGCGAAAAACTGTTTTTT. This gives the protein CASSSPGQGGEKLFF.

V gene TRBV10-1 combines with J gene TRBJ2-7, with 9 bases fitting TRBD1. V dropped 3 bases and J dropped 6; count of bases not matched to a gene: 3. The CDR3 runs to 13 residues. Germline V gene sequence: CDR1 WNHNN, CDR2 SYGVQD (reference sequence). CDR3 loop: CASSENRGREQYF. The CDR3 DNA reads TGCGCCAGCAGTGAAAACAGGGGGCGCGAGCAGTACTTC.

V is TRBV14 and J is TRBJ2-1, with 9 bases matching TRBD1. Germline loops: CDR1 SGHDN, CDR2 FVKESK. CDR3 size: 17 residues. V shed 0 bases and J 4 bases; nucleotides not matched to a gene: 7. The CDR3 protein is CASSQDFGTGFYNEQFF. CDR3 nucleotide sequence: TGTGCCAGCAGCCAAGATTTTGGGACAGGGTTTTACAATGAGCAGTTCTTC.

The chain is built from TRBV6-5 and TRBJ1-4; D remains unclear. V lost 2 bases and J 8 bases, leaving 15 bases between the germline ends. The V gene's germline CDR1 is MNHEY and CDR2 SVGAGI. CDR3 length: 15 amino acids. The CDR3 region is CASSYDSGVLEKLFF. CDR3 sequence (DNA): TGTGCCAGCAGTTACGATTCGGGTGTTTTGGAAAAACTGTTTTTT.

The CDR3 region is CAWSVRFGEQYF. CDR3 in DNA: TGTGCCTGGAGTGTACGATTTGGCGAGCAGTACTTC. This chain uses TRBV30 with TRBJ2-7; D gene ambiguous. The germline CDR1 and CDR2 sequences are GTSNPN and SVGIG (reference sequence). Trimming removed 0 bases from V and 6 bases from J, with 9 bases in between. This CDR3 is 12 amino acids long. The entire variable domain, with the rest obtained from reference TRBV30 and TRBJ2-7, is as follows: SQTIHQWPATLVQPVGSPLSLECTVEGTSNPNLYWYRQAAGRGLQLLFYSVGIGQISSEVPQNLSASRPQDRQFILSSKKLLLSDSGFYLCAWSVRFGEQYFGPGTRLTVT.

The V call is TRBV5-5, the J call TRBJ1-5; 8 bases fit TRBD1. With 4 bases clipped from V and 5 bases from J, the junction kept 11 bases outside the gene matches. The germline gives CDR1 SGHKS, CDR2 YYEKEE (reference sequence). The length of the CDR3 is 16 residues. The CDR3 sequence is CASSPLPATGDQPQHF. The CDR3 region has the DNA TGTGCCAGCAGCCCGCTCCCGGCGACAGGGGATCAGCCCCAGCATTTT.

The chain carries TRBV13 and TRBJ1-4, with unresolved D. CDR3 length: 14 amino acids. Trimming stripped 1 base from V and 7 bases from J, with 10 bases between. The V gene's germline CDR1 is PRHDT and CDR2 FYEKMQ (reference sequence). The CDR3 reads CASSLAGRGEKLFF. The CDR3 coding sequence is TGTGCCAGCAGCTTAGCAGGCCGTGGTGAAAAACTGTTTTTT. The whole variable domain, remainder taken from reference TRBV13 and TRBJ1-4, is AAGVIQSPRHLIKEKRETATLKCYPIPRHDTVYWYQQGPGQDPQFLISFYEKMQSDKGSIPDRFSAQQFSDYHSELNMSSLELGDSALYFCASSLAGRGEKLFFGSGTQLSVL.

The chain couples TRBV2 to TRBJ1-1; perhaps TRBD1 as D (5 bases). CDR1 and CDR2 (germline): SNHLY, FYNNEI. Trimming shortened V by 0 bases and J by 1 base, and 15 bases separated the two germline ends. The CDR3 runs to 17 residues. This CDR3 reads CASSEALGVWENTEAFF. CDR3 sequence (DNA): TGTGCCAGCAGTGAAGCGCTGGGGGTATGGGAGAACACTGAAGCTTTCTTT.

The chain links TRBV10-3 to TRBJ1-5, with TRBD1 identical over 9 bases. There are 14 residues in the CDR3. The V and J ends lost 4 bases and 3 bases, in that order; junction bases with no gene match: 1. Germline V gene sequence: CDR1 ENHRY, CDR2 SYGVKD. The CDR3 sequence is CAISGDRANQPQHF. CDR3 nucleotide sequence: TGTGCCATCAGTGGGGACAGGGCCAATCAGCCCCAGCATTTT.

The chain has TRBV5-6 and TRBJ2-2; unclear D gene. This CDR3 is built from 14 residues. Germline CDR1 SGHDT, CDR2 YYEEEE. V lost 2 bases and J 3 bases, leaving 8 bases between the germline ends. In nucleotides, the CDR3 is TGTGCCAGCAGCTTAACCCTGGACACCGGGGAGCTGTTTTTT. Its translation: CASSLTLDTGELFF.

The CDR3 region is CASSLVGTDTQYF. CDR3 nucleotide sequence: TGTGCCAGCAGTTTGGTAGGCACAGATACGCAGTATTTT. V is TRBV27 and J is TRBJ2-3; D gene unclear. The CDR3 has 13 amino acids. Trimming took 3 bases from V and 1 from J, leaving 5 bases between them. CDR1 is MNHEY, CDR2 SMNVEV, per germline (reference sequence).

Notes on this clone: Its ends do not fully match the called genes, so a read error is possible. The chain is built from TRBV7-7 and TRBJ2-7; perhaps TRBD1 as D (5 bases). The germline V gene encodes CDR1 SSHAT and CDR2 FNYEAQ (reference sequence). This CDR3 spans 14 amino acids. CDR3 DNA: TGTGCTAGCAGCTTAGACAGAAACTCCTACGAGCAGTACTTC. Amino acid sequence: CASSLDRNSYEQYF.

This rearrangement joins TRBV18 to TRBJ2-3; D unclear. The CDR3 consists of 14 residues. V gave up 2 bases and J gave up 0 bases, with 6 bases separating them. The germline gives CDR1 KGHSH, CDR2 LQKENI. The CDR3 nucleotides are TGTGCCAGCTCACCAAGACCTAGCACAGATACGCAGTATTTT. Its protein is CASSPRPSTDTQYF.

V and J are TRBV6-5 and TRBJ1-1; no firm D call. This CDR3 comprises 13 residues. CDR1 is MNHEY and CDR2 is SVGAGI in the germline V gene. V lost 7 bases and J 1 base, leaving 10 bases between the germline ends. DNA for the CDR3: TGTGCCAGCACCTGGACGGAGAACACTGAAGCTTTCTTT. This translates into CASTWTENTEAFF.

This clone was seen a single time. The CDR3 nucleotides are TGTGCCAGCAGCTTAGTTGGTCGGGGTTACATGAACACTGAAGCTTTCTTT. Its translation is CASSLVGRGYMNTEAFF. The V call is TRBV11-1, the J call TRBJ1-1; D gene ambiguous. The CDR3 runs to 17 residues. CDR1 and CDR2 (germline): SGHAT, FQDESV (reference sequence). V lost 1 base and J lost 0, with 15 bases in between.

The chain couples TRBV5-4 to TRBJ1-6; D unclear. In germline, CDR1 is SGHNT, CDR2 YYREEE (reference sequence). CDR3 length: 15 amino acids. The V gene lost 1 base and the J gene lost 0 bases, with 5 bases spanning the gap. The DNA of the CDR3 is TGTGCCAGCAGCTTGCGAGGCTCCTATAATTCACCCCTCCACTTT. It codes for CASSLRGSYNSPLHF.